This is a list of T cell receptor beta chains from one sample in a study of blood T cell repertoires in COVID-19. Sequenced by immunoSEQ multiplex PCR; TCRdb stores in-frame clones only, minus some. Of roughly 87,000 clones in the sample, approximately 85% were seen once. Sequencing used peripheral blood. The receptor set was obtained from a woman aged 80 or older with COVID-19, enrolled during active disease. Both conserved end residues are part of each CDR3. Each record gives: V gene, clone size, J gene, D gene, CDR3 DNA, CDR3 protein. The D gene is left open where the match is weak. For some rows the clone size is stated as once, few or many, or as a class when expanded; others skip it.

TRBV7-6	-	TRBJ2-5	-	TGTGCCAGCAGGTTTAAATCCGGGACAAAAGAGACCCAGTACTTC	CASRFKSGTKETQYF
TRBV2	-	TRBJ2-5	-	TGTGCCAGCGATTATACAGGGTCAGGGGAGACCCAGTACTTC	CASDYTGSGETQYF
TRBV18	-	TRBJ2-1	-	TGTGCCAGTTTCAGGGACACCTACAATGAGCAGTTCTTC	CASFRDTYNEQFF
TRBV18	-	TRBJ2-1	TRBD2	TGTGCCAGCTCACCAATAGCGGGAGGAAGGGAGCAGTTCTTC	CASSPIAGGREQFF
TRBV7-8	-	TRBJ2-5	-	TGTGCCAGCAGCTTACTAGACCAAGAGACCCAGTACTTC	CASSLLDQETQYF
TRBV18	-	TRBJ2-2	-	TGTGCCAGCTCACGACTGCCGAACACCGGGGAGCTGTTTTTT	CASSRLPNTGELFF
TRBV27	-	TRBJ2-2	TRBD2	TGTGCCAGTCGCCCGGGACTAGCGGGGGTGGGGGAGCTGTTTTTT	CASRPGLAGVGELFF
TRBV30	-	TRBJ1-1	TRBD1	TGTGCCTGGAGGCGACAGGGGAGAACTGAAGCTTTCTTT	CAWRRQGRTEAFF
TRBV5-8	once	TRBJ2-1	-	TGTGCCAGCAGCCCGTTTCTGAGCGATGAGCAGTTCTTC	CASSPFLSDEQFF
TRBV30	-	TRBJ2-3	TRBD2	TGTGCCTGGAGTGTTTCGCTAGCGGGGGGGCCAGATACGCAGTATTTT	CAWSVSLAGGPDTQYF